This TCR beta chain was captured in a study of control samples from healthy donors and cancer patients. The protocol was immunoSEQ multiplex PCR, while the TCRdb copy is restricted to in-frame clones and leaves out a portion. The sample lists under 450,000 clones, around 90% occurring once. The CDR3 is 13 amino acids. The V gene's germline CDR1 is MNHEY and CDR2 SMNVEV (reference sequence). With 7 bases removed from V and 5 bases from J, the gap between germline ends came to 15 bases. The sequenced sample was PBMCs. The rearrangement joins TRBV27 to TRBJ2-7; TRBD2 might be the D (6 bases). This clonotype originated in a man aged 35 to 55 with head and neck cancer. CDR3 coding DNA: TGTGCCAGCAACCCCGGGGGTGGGAACGAGCAGTACTTC. Protein product: CASNPGGGNEQYF.